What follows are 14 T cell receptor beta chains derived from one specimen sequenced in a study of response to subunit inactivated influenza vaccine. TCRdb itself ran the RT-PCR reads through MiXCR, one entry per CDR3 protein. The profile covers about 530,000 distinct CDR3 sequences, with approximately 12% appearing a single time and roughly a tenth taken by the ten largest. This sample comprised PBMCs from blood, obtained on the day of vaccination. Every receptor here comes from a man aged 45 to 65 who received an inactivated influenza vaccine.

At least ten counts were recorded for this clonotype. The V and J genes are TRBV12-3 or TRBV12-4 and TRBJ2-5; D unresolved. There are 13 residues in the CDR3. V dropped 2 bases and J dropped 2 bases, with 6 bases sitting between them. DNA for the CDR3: TGTGCCAGCAGTTTATGGCAGCAAGAGACCCAGTACTTC. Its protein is CASSLWQQETQYF.

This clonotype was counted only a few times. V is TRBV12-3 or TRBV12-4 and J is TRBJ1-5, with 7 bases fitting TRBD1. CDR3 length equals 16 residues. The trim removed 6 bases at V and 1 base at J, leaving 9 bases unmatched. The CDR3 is CASSLQGLESNQPQHF. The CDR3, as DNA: TGTGCCAGCAGCCTACAGGGGCTAGAGAGCAATCAGCCCCAGCATTTT.

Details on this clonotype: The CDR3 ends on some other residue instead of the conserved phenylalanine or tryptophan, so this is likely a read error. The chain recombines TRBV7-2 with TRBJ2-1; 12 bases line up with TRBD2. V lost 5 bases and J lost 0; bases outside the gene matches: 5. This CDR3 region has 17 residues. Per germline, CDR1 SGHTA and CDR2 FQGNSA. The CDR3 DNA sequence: TGTGCCAGCAGCCTCCGGACTAGCGGGGTCTCCTACAATGAGCAGTTCCTC. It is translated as CASSLRTSGVSYNEQFL.

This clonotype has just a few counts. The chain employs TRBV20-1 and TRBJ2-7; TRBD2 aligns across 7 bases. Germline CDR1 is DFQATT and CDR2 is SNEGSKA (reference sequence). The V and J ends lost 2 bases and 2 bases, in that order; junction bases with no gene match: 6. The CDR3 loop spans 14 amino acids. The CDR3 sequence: CSARYGAGAYEQYF. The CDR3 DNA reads TGCAGTGCTAGATACGGGGCGGGAGCCTACGAGCAGTACTTC.

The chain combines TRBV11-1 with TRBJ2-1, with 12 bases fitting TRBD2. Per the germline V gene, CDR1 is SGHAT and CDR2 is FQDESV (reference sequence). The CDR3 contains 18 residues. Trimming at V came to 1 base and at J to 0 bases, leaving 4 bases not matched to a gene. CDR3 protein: CASSLGTSGISSYNEQFF. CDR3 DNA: TGTGCCAGCAGCTTAGGGACTAGCGGGATCAGCTCCTACAATGAGCAGTTCTTC.

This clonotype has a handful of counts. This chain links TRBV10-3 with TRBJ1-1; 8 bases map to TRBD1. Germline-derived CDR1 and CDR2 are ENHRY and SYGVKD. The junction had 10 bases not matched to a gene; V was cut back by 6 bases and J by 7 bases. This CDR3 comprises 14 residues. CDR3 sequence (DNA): TGTGCCATCAGAGAAGACCTGGACAGGGATGAAGCTTTCTTT. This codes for CAIREDLDRDEAFF.

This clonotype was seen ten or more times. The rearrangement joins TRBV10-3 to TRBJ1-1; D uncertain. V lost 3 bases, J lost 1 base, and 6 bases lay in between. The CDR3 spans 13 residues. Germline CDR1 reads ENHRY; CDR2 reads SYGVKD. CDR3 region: CAISDGRNTEAFF. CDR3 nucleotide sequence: TGTGCCATCAGTGATGGGAGGAACACTGAAGCTTTCTTT.

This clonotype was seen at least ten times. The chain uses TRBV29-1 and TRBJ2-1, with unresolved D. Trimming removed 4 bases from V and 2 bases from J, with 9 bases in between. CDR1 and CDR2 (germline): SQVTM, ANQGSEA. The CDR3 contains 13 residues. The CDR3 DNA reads TGCAGCGTTGGGAGAGGAGCCTACAATGAGCAGTTCTTC. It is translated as CSVGRGAYNEQFF.

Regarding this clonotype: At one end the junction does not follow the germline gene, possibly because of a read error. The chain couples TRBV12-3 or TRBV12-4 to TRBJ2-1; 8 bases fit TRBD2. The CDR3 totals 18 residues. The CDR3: CAISLYGSAGGLYNEQFF. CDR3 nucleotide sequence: TGTGCCATCAGTTTATACGGGTCGGCGGGGGGCCTCTACAATGAGCAGTTCTTC.

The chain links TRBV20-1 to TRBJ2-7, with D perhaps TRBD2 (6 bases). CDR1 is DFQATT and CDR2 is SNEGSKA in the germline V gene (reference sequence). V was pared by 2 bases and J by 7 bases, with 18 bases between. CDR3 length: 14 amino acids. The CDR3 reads CSARRTQAGSEQYF. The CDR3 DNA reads TGCAGTGCTAGAAGGACCCAGGCGGGGAGTGAGCAGTACTTC.

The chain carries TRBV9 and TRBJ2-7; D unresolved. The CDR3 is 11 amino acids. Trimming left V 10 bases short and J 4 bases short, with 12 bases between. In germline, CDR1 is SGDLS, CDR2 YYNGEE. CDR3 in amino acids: CAGTYSYEQYF. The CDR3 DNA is TGTGCCGGAACCTATTCGTACGAGCAGTACTTC.

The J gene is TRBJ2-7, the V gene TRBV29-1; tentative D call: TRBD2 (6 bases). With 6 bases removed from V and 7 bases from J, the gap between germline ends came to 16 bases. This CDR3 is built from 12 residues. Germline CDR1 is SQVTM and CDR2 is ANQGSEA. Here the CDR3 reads CSVADWGREQYF. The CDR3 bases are TGCAGCGTCGCAGACTGGGGGAGGGAGCAGTACTTC.

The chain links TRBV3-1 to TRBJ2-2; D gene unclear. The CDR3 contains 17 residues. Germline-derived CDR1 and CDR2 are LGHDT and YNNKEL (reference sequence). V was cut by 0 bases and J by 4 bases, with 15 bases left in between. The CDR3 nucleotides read TGTGCCAGCAGCCAAGATGTCGTGTTAAGGTTCACCGGGGAGCTGTTTTTT. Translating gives CASSQDVVLRFTGELFF.

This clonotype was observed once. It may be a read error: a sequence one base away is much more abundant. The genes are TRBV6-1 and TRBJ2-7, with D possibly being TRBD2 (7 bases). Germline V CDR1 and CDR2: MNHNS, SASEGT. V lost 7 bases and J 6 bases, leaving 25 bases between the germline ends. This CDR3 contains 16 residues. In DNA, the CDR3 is TGTGCCAGCACTCCCCGGGGGGCCACGATTCTCTCCGAGCAGTACTTC. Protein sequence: CASTPRGATILSEQYF.